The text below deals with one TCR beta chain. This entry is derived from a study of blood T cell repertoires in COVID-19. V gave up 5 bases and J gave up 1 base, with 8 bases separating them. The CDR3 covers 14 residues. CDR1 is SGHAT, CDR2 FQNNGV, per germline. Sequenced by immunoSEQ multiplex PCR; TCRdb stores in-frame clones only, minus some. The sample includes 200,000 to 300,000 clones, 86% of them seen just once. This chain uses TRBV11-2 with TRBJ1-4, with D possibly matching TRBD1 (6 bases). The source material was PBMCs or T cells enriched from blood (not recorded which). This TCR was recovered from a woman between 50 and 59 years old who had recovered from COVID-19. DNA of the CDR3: TGTGCCAGCAGCCGAGGGGGAACTAATGAAAAACTGTTTTTT. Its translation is CASSRGGTNEKLFF.